This entry lists 5 T cell receptor beta chains sequenced from one sample in a study of cytomegalovirus exposure and HLA in healthy donors. The PCR made use of 60 Vbeta and 13 Jbeta primers. The assay was immunoSEQ multiplex PCR, and TCRdb's table has in-frame clones only and misses some. The table has more than 150,000 clones, under 85% seen once. The sequencing input was PBMCs. These receptors were taken from a middle-aged man in good health and CMV-seronegative.

The chain employs TRBV28 and TRBJ1-1; tentatively, D is TRBD1 (6 bases). The length of the CDR3 is 12 residues. The V and J ends lost 5 bases and 3 bases respectively, with 7 bases between them. Germline V CDR1 and CDR2: MDHEN, SYDVKM. The CDR3 is CASSGQHTEAFF. DNA of the CDR3: TGTGCCAGCAGTGGACAGCACACTGAAGCTTTCTTT. Full variable domain (outside the CDR3, taken from reference TRBV28 and TRBJ1-1): DVKVTQSSRYLVKRTGEKVFLECVQDMDHENMFWYRQDPGLGLRLIYFSYDVKMKEKGDIPEGYSVSREKKERFSLILESASTNQTSMYLCASSGQHTEAFFGQGTRLTVV.

V usage is TRBV6-5 and J usage is TRBJ1-5, with 7 bases fitting TRBD1. The V and J ends lost 5 bases and 7 bases, in that order; junction bases with no gene match: 8. The CDR3 contains 14 residues. Germline values: CDR1 MNHEY, CDR2 SVGAGI. CDR3 protein: CASSIRGREQPQHF. CDR3 nucleotide sequence: TGTGCCAGCAGTATAAGGGGGCGCGAACAGCCCCAGCATTTT.

As concerns this clone: One end of the junction varies from germline; a read error may be responsible. V is TRBV5-1 and J is TRBJ1-6; no reliable D call. Per the germline V gene, CDR1 is SGHRS and CDR2 is YFSETQ. The CDR3 runs 12 residues. CDR3: CASSSNNSPLHF. The CDR3 nucleotides read TGCGCCAGCAGCTCCAATAATTCACCCCTCCACTTT.

The rearrangement uses TRBV6-6 and TRBJ1-1, with D unclear. The CDR3 is made up of 15 amino acids. Trimming removed 7 bases from V and 0 bases from J, with 15 bases in between. Germline CDR1 is MNHNY and CDR2 is SVGAGI (reference sequence). The CDR3 is CASTLAALVNTEAFF. The CDR3 coding sequence is TGTGCCAGCACACTCGCGGCCTTGGTGAACACTGAAGCTTTCTTT.

Concerning this clone: At one end, the junction sequence differs from germline, possibly due to a read error. V is TRBV7-7 and J is TRBJ2-5, with D uncertain. The germline CDR1 and CDR2 sequences are SSHAT and FNYEAQ (reference sequence). The CDR3 spans 15 residues. As DNA, the CDR3 is TGTGCTAGCAGCTTACTACCCTATCTTCAAGAGACCCAGTACTTC. Its protein product is CASSLLPYLQETQYF.